Shown below are 7 T cell receptor beta chains from a single sample sequenced in a study of CD8 T cells in ankylosing spondylitis. Study observations and caveats: A motif in TCR beta, a set of several highly homologous variants, appeared characteristic of ankylosing spondylitis blood.

One entry per CDR3 protein, called by TCRdb with MiXCR from the 5' RACE reads. The sample lists fewer than 550,000 distinct CDR3 sequences, approximately 5% occurring once. These TCRs are of unknown antigen specificity. Sequencing used blood, either unsorted or a sorted T cell fraction (not recorded which). The receptors were gathered from a male donor with ankylosing spondylitis.

This clonotype was seen a few times. V usage is TRBV6-2 or TRBV6-3 and J usage is TRBJ2-5; D not resolved. CDR1 is MNHEY, CDR2 SVGEGT, per germline. The CDR3 extends over 11 amino acids. Trimming left V 2 bases short and J 10 bases short, with 8 bases between. CDR3 DNA sequence: TGTGCCAGCAGTTACAACCTCGGCCAGTACTTC. Protein: CASSYNLGQYF.

The chain uses TRBV7-8 and TRBJ2-3, with 11 bases that match TRBD2. The CDR3 consists of 16 residues. The germline V gene encodes CDR1 SGHVS and CDR2 FQNEAQ. V lost 4 bases, J lost 4 bases, and 7 bases stayed unmatched. The CDR3 loop is CASSSLLAGVADTQYF. In nucleotides, the CDR3 is TGTGCCAGCAGCTCTCTACTAGCGGGAGTGGCAGATACGCAGTATTTT.

This clonotype has ten or more counts. The V call is TRBV5-1, the J call TRBJ1-1; D unresolved. The V end was cut by 5 bases, the J end by 3 bases, with 8 bases between. CDR3 size: 12 residues. Germline CDR1 reads SGHRS; CDR2 reads YFSETQ. The CDR3 DNA reads as TGCGCCAGCAGACCGGGCGACACTGAAGCTTTCTTT. This translates into CASRPGDTEAFF.

This clonotype has ten or more counts. The chain uses TRBV5-1 and TRBJ2-3; no clear D. Trimming pared 0 bases from V and 3 bases from J, leaving 11 bases between. Germline CDR1 and CDR2: SGHRS and YFSETQ. The CDR3 extends over 15 amino acids. For the CDR3, the DNA is TGCGCCAGCAGCTTGGTGGCTGCCTCTACAGATACGCAGTATTTT. Protein sequence: CASSLVAASTDTQYF.

This clonotype was seen at least ten times. The chain couples TRBV7-2 to TRBJ2-7, with 7 bases aligning to TRBD2. V gave up 3 bases and J gave up 2 bases; unmatched junction bases: 7. The CDR3 length is 15 residues. CDR1 and CDR2 from the germline V gene are SGHTA and FQGNSA. CDR3 nucleotides: TGTGCCAGCAGCTTTGTCTCTAGCGGAACCTACGAGCAGTACTTC. Protein: CASSFVSSGTYEQYF.

The sample holds many counts of this clonotype. This rearrangement joins TRBV20-1 to TRBJ2-7, with D unresolved. This CDR3 is built from 13 residues. Germline CDR1 is DFQATT and CDR2 is SNEGSKA (reference sequence). Trimming removed 0 bases at V and 2 bases at J, with 8 bases between. CDR3 in amino acids: CSARDPGTYEQYF. CDR3 DNA: TGCAGTGCTAGAGATCCAGGTACCTACGAGCAGTACTTC.

This clonotype appeared many times. The chain recombines TRBV24-1 with TRBJ1-2; 7 positions match TRBD1. J was trimmed by 8 bases and V by 4 bases; bases with no gene match: 9. The CDR3 covers 14 residues. The germline CDR1 and CDR2 sequences are KGHDR and SFDVKD. DNA for the CDR3: TGTGCCACCAGTGACCTGGGGCAGGACAGGGGCTACACCTTC. It specifies CATSDLGQDRGYTF.